This T cell receptor beta chain was obtained from a study of blood T cell repertoires in COVID-19. Study overall: Both acute and convalescent COVID-19 samples were obtained from the United States, Italy and Spain. The cDNA or gDNA used as material had been derived from T cells, B-cell-depleted T cells, or PBMCs.

V gave up 9 bases and J gave up 2 bases, with 10 bases separating them. Germline V gene sequence: CDR1 LNHDA, CDR2 SQIVND (reference sequence). CDR3 length: 12 residues. Grouping used clinical history reported by participants in a survey and questionnaire. Sequencing was performed with immunoSEQ multiplex PCR; in TCRdb, only in-frame clones are kept and a portion is missing. The data show fewer than 350,000 clones, 90% seen once. This sequence joins TRBV19 and TRBJ2-5; D is undetermined. The specimen was PBMCs or T cells enriched from blood (not recorded which). This receptor was taken from a woman between 18 and 30 years old with acute COVID-19. CDR3 nucleotide sequence: TGTGCCAGCGGCGGCTATCAAGAGACCCAGTACTTC. Its protein product is CASGGYQETQYF. Looking up the rest from reference TRBV19 and TRBJ2-5 gives the full variable domain: DGGITQSPKYLFRKEGQNVTLSCEQNLNHDAMYWYRQDPGQGLRLIYYSQIVNDFQKGDIAEGYSVSREKKESFPLTVTSAQKNPTAFYLCASGGYQETQYFGPGTRLLVL.